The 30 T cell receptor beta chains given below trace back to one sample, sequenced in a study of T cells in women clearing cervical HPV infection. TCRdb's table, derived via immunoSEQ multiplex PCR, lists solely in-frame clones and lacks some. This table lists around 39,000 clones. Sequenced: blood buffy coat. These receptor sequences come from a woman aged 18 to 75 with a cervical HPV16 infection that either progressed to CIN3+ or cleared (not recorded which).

CDR3 residues: CASSPPAGTYEQYF. The sequenced CDR3 bases are TGTGCCAGCAGCCCCCCGGCGGGGACCTACGAG. V and J are TRBV28 and TRBJ2-7, with D possibly being TRBD2 (6 bases). Read sequence stops 3 residues before the CDR3 end, and the germline J gene provides the missing end. Germline V gene lookup returns CDR1 MDHEN and CDR2 SYDVKM. CDR3 length: 14 residues. V lost 6 bases and J lost 2, with 14 bases in between.

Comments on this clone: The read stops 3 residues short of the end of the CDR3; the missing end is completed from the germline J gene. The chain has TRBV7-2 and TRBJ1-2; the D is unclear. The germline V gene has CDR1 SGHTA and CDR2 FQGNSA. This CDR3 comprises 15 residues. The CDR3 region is CASSAIAGGENDYTF. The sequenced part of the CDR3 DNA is TGTGCCAGCAGCGCCATAGCGGGAGGAGAAAACGAC.

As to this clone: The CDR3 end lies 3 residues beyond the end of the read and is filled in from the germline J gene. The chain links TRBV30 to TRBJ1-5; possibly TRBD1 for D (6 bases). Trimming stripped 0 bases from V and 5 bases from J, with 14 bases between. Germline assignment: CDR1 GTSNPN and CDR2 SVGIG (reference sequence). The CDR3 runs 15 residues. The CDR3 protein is CAWSVRGAWDQPQHF. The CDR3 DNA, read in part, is TGTGCCTGGAGTGTACGGGGGGCTTGGGATCAGCCC. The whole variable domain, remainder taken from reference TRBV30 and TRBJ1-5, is SQTIHQWPATLVQPVGSPLSLECTVEGTSNPNLYWYRQAAGRGLQLLFYSVGIGQISSEVPQNLSASRPQDRQFILSSKKLLLSDSGFYLCAWSVRGAWDQPQHFGDGTRLSIL.

The CDR3 bases that were read are TGCGCCAGCAGCTTGGAGGGACTCTCCCTTCAAGAGACG. It is translated as CASSLEGLSLQET. The whole CDR3 protein reads CASSLEGLSLQETQYF. J is TRBJ2-3 and V is TRBV5-1; D is perhaps TRBD2 (6 bases). The read comes to an end 3 residues before the CDR3 does, leaving the germline J gene to fill in the end. CDR3 size: 16 residues. Germline assignment: CDR1 SGHRS and CDR2 YFSETQ.

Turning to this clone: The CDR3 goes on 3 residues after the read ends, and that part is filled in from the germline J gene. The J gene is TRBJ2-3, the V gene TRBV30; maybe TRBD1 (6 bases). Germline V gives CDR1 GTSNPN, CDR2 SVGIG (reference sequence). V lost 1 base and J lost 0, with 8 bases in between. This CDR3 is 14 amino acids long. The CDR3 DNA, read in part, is TGTGCCTGGAGTGATGGGGGCAGCACAGATACG. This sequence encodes CAWSDGGSTDT. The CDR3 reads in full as CAWSDGGSTDTQYF.

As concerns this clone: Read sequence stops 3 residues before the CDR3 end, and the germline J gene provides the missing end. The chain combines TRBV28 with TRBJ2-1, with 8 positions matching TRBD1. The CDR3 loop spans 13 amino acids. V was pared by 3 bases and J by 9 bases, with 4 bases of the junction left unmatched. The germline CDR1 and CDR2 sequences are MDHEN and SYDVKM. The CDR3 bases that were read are TGTGCCAGCAGTTTTGGACAGGGCCCTGAG. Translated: CASSFGQGPE. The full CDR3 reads CASSFGQGPEQFF. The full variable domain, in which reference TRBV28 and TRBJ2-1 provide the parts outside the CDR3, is DVKVTQSSRYLVKRTGEKVFLECVQDMDHENMFWYRQDPGLGLRLIYFSYDVKMKEKGDIPEGYSVSREKKERFSLILESASTNQTSMYLCASSFGQGPEQFFGPGTRLTVL.

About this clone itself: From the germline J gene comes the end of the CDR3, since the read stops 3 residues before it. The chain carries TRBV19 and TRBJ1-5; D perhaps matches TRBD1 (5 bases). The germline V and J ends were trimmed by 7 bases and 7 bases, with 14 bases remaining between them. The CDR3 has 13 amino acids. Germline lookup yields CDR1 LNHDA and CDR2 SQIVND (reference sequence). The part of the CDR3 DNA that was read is TGTGCCAGTACCCATCTGGACACCCAGCCC. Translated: CASTHLDTQP. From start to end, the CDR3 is CASTHLDTQPQHF.

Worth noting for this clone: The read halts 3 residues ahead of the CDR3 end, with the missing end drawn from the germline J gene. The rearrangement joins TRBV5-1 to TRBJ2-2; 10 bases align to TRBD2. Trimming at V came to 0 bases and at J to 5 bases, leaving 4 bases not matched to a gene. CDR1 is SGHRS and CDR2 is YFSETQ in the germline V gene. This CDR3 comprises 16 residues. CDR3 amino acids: CASSLVAGGRTGELFF. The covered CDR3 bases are TGCGCCAGCAGCTTGGTAGCGGGAGGAAGGACCGGGGAG.

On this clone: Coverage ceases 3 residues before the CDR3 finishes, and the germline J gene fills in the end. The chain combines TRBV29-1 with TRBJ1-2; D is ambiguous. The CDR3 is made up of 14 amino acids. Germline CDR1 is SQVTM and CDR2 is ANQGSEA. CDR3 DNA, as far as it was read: TGCAGCGCCGGAGGTGGCGGGAGCCACAATGAC. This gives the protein CSAGGGGSHND. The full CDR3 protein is CSAGGGGSHNDYTF.

The chain's CDR3 is CSARLALASTDTQYF. The CDR3 bases that were read are TGCAGTGCGCGTCTAGCACTGGCTAGCACAGATACG. The gene calls are TRBV20-1 and TRBJ2-3, with a tentative D call TRBD2 (5 bases). Sequencing ends 3 residues short of the CDR3 end; the germline J gene provides the rest. V was pared by 6 bases and J by 0 bases, with 16 bases between. From germline, CDR1 is DFQATT and CDR2 SNEGSKA (reference sequence). This CDR3 has 15 amino acids.

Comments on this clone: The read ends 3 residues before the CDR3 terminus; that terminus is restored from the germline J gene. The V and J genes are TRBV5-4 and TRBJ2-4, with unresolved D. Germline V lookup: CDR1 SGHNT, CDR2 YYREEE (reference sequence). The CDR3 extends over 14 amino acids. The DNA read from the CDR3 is TGTGCCAGCAGTTCCCAGGCCCTGCAAGAGACT. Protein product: CASSSQALQET. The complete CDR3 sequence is CASSSQALQETQYF.

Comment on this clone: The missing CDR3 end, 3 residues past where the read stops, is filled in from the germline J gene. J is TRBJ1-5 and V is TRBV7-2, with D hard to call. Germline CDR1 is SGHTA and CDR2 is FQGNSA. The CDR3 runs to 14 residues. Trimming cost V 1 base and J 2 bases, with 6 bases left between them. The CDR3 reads CASSLVIGNQPQHF. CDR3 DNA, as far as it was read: TGTGCCAGCAGCTTAGTTATCGGCAATCAGCCC. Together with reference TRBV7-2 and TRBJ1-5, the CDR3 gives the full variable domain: GAGVSQSPSNKVTEKGKDVELRCDPISGHTALYWYRQSLGQGLEFLIYFQGNSAPDKSGLPSDRFSAERTGGSVSTLTIQRTQQEDSAVYLCASSLVIGNQPQHFGDGTRLSIL.

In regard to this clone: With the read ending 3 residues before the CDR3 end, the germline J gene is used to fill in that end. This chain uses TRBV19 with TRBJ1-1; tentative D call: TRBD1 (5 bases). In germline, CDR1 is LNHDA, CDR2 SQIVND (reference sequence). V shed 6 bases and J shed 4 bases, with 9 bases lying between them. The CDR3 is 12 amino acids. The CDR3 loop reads CASRSGATEAFF. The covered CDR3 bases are TGTGCCAGTAGATCTGGGGCCACTGAA.

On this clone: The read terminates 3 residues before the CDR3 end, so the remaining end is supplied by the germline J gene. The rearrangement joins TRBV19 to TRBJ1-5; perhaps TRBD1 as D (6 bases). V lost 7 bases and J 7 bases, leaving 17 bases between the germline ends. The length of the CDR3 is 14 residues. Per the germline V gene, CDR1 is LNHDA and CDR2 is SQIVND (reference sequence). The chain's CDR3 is CASTQRGSRQPQHF. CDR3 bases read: TGTGCCAGTACCCAGAGGGGGTCACGGCAGCCC.

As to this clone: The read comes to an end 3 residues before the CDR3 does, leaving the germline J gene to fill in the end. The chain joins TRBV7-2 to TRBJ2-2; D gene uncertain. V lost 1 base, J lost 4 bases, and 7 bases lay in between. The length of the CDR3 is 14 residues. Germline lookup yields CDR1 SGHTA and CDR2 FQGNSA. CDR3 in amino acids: CASSLGLLTGELFF. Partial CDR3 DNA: TGTGCCAGCAGCTTAGGGCTCCTCACCGGGGAG.

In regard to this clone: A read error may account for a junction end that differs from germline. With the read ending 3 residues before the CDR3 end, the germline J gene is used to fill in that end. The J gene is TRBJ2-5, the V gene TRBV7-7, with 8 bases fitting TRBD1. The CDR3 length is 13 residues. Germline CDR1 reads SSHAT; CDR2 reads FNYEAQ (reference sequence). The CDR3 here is CASSPDRGETQYF. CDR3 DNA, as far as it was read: TGTGCTAGCAGCCCCGACAGGGGTGAGACC.

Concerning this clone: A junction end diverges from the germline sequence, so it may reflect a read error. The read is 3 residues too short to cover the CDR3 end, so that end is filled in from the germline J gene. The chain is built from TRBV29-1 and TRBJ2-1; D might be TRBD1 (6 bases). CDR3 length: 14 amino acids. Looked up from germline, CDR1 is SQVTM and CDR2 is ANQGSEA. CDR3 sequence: CSVEGGQFYNEQFF. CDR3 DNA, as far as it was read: TGCAGCGTCGAAGGGGGACAATTTTACAATGAG.

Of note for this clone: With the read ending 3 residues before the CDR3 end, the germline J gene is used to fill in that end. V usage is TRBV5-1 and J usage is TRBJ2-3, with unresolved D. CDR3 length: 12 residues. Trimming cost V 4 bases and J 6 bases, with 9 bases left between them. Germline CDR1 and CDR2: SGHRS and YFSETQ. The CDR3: CASSMKADTQYF. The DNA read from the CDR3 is TGCGCCAGCAGCATGAAGGCCGATACG.

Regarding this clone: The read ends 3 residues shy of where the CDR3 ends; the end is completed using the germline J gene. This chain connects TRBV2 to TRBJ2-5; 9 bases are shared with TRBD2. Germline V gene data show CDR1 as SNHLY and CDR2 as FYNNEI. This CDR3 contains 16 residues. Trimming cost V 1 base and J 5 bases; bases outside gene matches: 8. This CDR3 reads CASSEVPSGTSETQYF. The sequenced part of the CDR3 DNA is TGTGCCAGCAGTGAAGTCCCTAGCGGGACCAGTGAGACC. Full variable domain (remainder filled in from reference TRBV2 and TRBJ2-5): EPEVTQTPSHQVTQMGQEVILRCVPISNHLYFYWYRQILGQKVEFLVSFYNNEISEKSEIFDDQFSVERPDGSNFTLKIRSTKLEDSAMYFCASSEVPSGTSETQYFGPGTRLLVL.

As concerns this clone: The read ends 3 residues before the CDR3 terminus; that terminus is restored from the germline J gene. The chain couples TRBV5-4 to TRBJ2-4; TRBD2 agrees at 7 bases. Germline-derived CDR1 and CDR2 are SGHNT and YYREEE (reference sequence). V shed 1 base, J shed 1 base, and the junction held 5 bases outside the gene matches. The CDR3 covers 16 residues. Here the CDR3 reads CASSLRAGEAKNIQYF. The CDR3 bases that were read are TGTGCCAGCAGCTTGCGGGCGGGAGAGGCCAAAAACATT.

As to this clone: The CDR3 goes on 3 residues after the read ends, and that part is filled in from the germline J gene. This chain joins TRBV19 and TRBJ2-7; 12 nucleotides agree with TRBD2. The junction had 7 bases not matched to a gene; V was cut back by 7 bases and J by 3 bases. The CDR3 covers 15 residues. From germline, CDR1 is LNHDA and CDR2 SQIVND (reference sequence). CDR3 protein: CASKPELAGGYEQYF. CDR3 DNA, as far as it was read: TGTGCCAGTAAACCTGAACTAGCGGGAGGCTACGAG.

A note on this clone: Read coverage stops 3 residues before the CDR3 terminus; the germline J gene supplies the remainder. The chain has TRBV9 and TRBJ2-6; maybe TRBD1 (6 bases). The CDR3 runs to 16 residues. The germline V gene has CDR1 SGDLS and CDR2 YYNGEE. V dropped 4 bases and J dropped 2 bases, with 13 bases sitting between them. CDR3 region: CASSSPTGTGANVLTF. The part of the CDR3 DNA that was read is TGTGCCAGCAGCTCCCCAACAGGGACTGGGGCCAACGTC.

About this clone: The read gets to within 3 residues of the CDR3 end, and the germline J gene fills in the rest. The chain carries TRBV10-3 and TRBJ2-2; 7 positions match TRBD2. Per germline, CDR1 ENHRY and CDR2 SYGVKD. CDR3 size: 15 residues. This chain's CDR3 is CAISPTGGDNSPLFF. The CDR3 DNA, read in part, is TGTGCCATCAGTCCGACGGGGGGAGATAATTCACCG.

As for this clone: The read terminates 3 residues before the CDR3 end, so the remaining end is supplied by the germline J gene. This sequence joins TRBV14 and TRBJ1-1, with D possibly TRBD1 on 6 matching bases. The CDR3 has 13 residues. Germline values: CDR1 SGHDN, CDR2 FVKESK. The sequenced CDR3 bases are TGTGCCAGCAGCCCTTTAATGGGACACGAA. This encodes CASSPLMGHE. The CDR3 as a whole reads CASSPLMGHEAFF.

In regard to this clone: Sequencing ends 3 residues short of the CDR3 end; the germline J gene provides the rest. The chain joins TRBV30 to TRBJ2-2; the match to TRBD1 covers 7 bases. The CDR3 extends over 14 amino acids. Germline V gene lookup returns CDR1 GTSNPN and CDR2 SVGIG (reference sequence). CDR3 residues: CAWRLDRVAEKLFF. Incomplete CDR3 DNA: TGTGCCTGGAGGCTCGACAGGGTAGCTGAAAAG.

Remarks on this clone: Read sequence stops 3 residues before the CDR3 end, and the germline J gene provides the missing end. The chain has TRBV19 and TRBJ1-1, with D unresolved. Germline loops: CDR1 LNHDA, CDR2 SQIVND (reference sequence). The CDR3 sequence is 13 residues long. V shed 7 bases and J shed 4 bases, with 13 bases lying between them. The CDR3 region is CASTRSSPTEAFF. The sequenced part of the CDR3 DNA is TGTGCCAGTACCCGCTCGAGCCCCACTGAA.

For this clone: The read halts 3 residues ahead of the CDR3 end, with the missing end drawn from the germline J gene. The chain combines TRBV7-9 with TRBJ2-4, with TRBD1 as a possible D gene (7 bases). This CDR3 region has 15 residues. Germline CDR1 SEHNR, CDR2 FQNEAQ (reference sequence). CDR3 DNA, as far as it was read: TGTGCCAGCAGCTTAGTCCAGGGGGGTAACTATGGT. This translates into CASSLVQGGNYG. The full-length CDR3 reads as CASSLVQGGNYGQYF. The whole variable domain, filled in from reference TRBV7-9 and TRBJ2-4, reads DTGVSQNPRHKITKRGQNVTFRCDPISEHNRLYWYRQTLGQGPEFLTYFQNEAQLEKSRLLSDRFSAERPKGSFSTLEIQRTEQGDSAMYLCASSLVQGGNYGQYFGAGTRLSVL.

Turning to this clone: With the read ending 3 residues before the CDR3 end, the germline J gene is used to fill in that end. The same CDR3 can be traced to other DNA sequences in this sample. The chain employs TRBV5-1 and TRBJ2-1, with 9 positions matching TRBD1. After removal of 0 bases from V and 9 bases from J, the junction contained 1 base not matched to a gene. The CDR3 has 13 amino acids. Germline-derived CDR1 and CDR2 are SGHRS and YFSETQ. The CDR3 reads CASSLGQGGEQFF. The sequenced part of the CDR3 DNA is TGCGCCAGCAGCTTGGGACAGGGGGGTGAG.

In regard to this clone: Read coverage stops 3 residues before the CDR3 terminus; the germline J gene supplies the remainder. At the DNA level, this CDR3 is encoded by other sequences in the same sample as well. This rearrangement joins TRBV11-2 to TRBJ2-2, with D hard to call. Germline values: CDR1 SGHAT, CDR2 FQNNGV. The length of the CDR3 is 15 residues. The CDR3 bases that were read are TGTGCCAGCAGCTTAGGAGCTGCAACTAATGAAAAG. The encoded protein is CASSLGAATNEK. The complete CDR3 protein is CASSLGAATNEKLFF.

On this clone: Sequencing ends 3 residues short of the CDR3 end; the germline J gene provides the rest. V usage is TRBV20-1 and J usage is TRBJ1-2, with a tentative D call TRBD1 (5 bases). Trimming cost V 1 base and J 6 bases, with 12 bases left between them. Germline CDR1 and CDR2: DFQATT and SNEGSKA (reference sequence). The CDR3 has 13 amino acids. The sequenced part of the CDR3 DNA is TGCAGTGCTAGAGTAACAGGCGCGGATGGC. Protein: CSARVTGADG. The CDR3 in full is CSARVTGADGYTF.